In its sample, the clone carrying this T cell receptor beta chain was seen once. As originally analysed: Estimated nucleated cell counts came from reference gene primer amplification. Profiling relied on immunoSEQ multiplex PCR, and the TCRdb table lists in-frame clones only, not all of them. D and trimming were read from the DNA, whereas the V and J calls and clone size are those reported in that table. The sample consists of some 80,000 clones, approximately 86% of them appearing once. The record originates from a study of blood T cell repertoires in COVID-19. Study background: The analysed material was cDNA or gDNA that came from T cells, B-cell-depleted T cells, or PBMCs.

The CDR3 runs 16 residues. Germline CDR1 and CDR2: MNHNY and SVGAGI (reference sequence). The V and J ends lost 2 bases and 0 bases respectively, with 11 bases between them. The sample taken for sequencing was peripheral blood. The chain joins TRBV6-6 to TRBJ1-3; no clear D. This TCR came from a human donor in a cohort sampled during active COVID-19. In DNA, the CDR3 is TGTGCCAGCAGTTACGATAGTACCCCCTCTGGAAACACCATATATTTT. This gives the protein CASSYDSTPSGNTIYF.